The sequence of this TCR beta chain was determined in a study of blood T cell repertoires in COVID-19. Across the whole study: The United States, Italy and Spain supplied acute and convalescent COVID-19 samples. PBMCs, B-cell-depleted T cells, or T cells provided the cDNA or gDNA that made up the material.

Original methodology: The authors estimated nucleated cell counts from reference gene primer amplification. Sequencing used immunoSEQ multiplex PCR; TCRdb keeps in-frame clones, though not all of them. V and J calls and clone size come straight from that table; D and trimming were deduced from the DNA. Of approximately 90,000 clones in the sample, 86% were seen once. CDR3 size: 14 residues. The junction had 0 bases not matched to a gene; V was cut back by 1 base and J by 1 base. Germline V gives CDR1 SGHDT, CDR2 YYEEEE. The material sequenced was peripheral blood. This receptor was identified in a woman aged 80 or over with acute or convalescent COVID-19. The rearrangement uses TRBV5-6 and TRBJ1-2; 8 bases line up with TRBD1. The CDR3 protein is CASSLTGGNYGYTF. Written as DNA, the CDR3 is TGTGCCAGCAGCTTGACAGGGGGTAACTATGGCTACACCTTC.